A selection of T cell receptor beta chains follows, all from one sample in a study of spatial heterogeneity in lung cancer. TCRdb reprocessed the 5' RACE reads with MiXCR, giving one entry per CDR3 protein. Altogether 7,000 or so distinct CDR3 sequences are present, 5.5% to 8% being singletons, with the ten largest covering 77%. Source: PBMCs, taken at surgery. The receptors were gathered from a male donor with early-stage non-small cell lung cancer. The CDR3 runs from the conserved cysteine through the conserved F or W. A D gene is named only where the DNA matches it firmly. Clone size is shown for a subset of rows, as once, few, many or a class of expanded clone.

abundance	d_gene	v_gene	j_gene	CDR3nt	CDR3aa
many	.	TRBV7-2	TRBJ1-2	TGTGCCAGCAGCTTAGCCGCGGACGGTGGCGGCTACACCTTC	CASSLAADGGGYTF
many	TRBD2	TRBV6-6	TRBJ2-5	TGTGCCAGCAGTTACGGTAGCGGGGGGCCCTGGGGGGAGACCCAGTACTTC	CASSYGSGGPWGETQYF
many	.	TRBV6-5	TRBJ2-1	TGTGCCAGCAGTTATAGCGGTGACAATGAGCAGTTCTTC	CASSYSGDNEQFF
few	TRBD1	TRBV19	TRBJ2-5	TGTGCCACCCGCCGAGGACAGGGGACTCCGGAGACCCAGTACTTC	CATRRGQGTPETQYF
.	TRBD2	TRBV20-1	TRBJ2-1	TGCAGTGCTAGAGCTACCAGCGGGAGAGCATATGAGCAGTTCTTC	CSARATSGRAYEQFF
once	TRBD1	TRBV7-2	TRBJ2-4	TGTGCCAGCAGCGAGACAGGGTATACCAAAAACATTCAGTACTTC	CASSETGYTKNIQYF
many	.	TRBV28	TRBJ1-1	TGTGCCAGCAGTTTAACTCGCGCCGGGGGTACTGAAGCTTTCTTT	CASSLTRAGGTEAFF
many	.	TRBV9	TRBJ2-5	TGTGCCAGCAGGGGGGGGCGTATAATACCCCTGGAAGAGACCCAGTACTTC	CASRGGRIIPLEETQYF
many	.	TRBV7-8	TRBJ2-5	TGTGCCAGCAGCTTATCCGGGGGATACCAAGAGACCCAGTACTTC	CASSLSGGYQETQYF
many	TRBD2	TRBV5-1	TRBJ2-7	TGCGCCAGCAGCTTAGGGGAGCGGGGCGAGCAGTACTTC	CASSLGERGEQYF
many	.	TRBV28	TRBJ2-3	TGTGCCACGGAGGGCGGGGTTAGCACAGATACGCAGTATTTT	CATEGGVSTDTQYF
many	TRBD2	TRBV28	TRBJ2-5	TGTGCCAGCAGCGGGAAGGGAGGGGAGACCCAGTACTTC	CASSGKGGETQYF
many	TRBD1	TRBV7-2	TRBJ1-2	TGTGCCAGCAGCCCTGGGACAGGTTATGGCTACACCTTC	CASSPGTGYGYTF
many	.	TRBV28	TRBJ2-5	TGTGCCAGCAGTTTGGTTGGGGGCGAGGAGACCCAGTACTTC	CASSLVGGEETQYF
many	TRBD2	TRBV2	TRBJ2-5	TGTGCCAGCAGTGATAGTCTCTCGGGACTAGATTCCGAGACCCAGTACTTC	CASSDSLSGLDSETQYF
many	.	TRBV5-5	TRBJ2-7	TGTGCCAGCAGCTTGGAGCCAGGGTCCTACGAGCAGTACTTC	CASSLEPGSYEQYF
many	TRBD1	TRBV27	TRBJ2-7	TGTGCCAGCAGCAGGCCGGGGACAGCTGGATCCTACGAGCAGTACTTC	CASSRPGTAGSYEQYF
many	.	TRBV7-2	TRBJ2-2	TGTGCCAGCAGCTTCGGGGGTGGAACCGGGGAGCTGTTTTTT	CASSFGGGTGELFF
many	.	TRBV10-3	TRBJ2-2	TGTGCCATCACGGCCGCCGGGGAGCTGTTTTTT	CAITAAGELFF
few	TRBD1	TRBV6-1	TRBJ2-3	TGTGCCAGCAGCCTCTCACAGGGGGTAACGGATACGCAGTATTTT	CASSLSQGVTDTQYF
once	.	TRBV9	TRBJ2-5	TGTGCCAGCAGCGTAACCGGGACACAAGAGACCCAGTACTTC	CASSVTGTQETQYF
many	.	TRBV5-1	TRBJ2-1	TGCGCCAGCAGCCTTACCTCCGACGGCTATCCCAACTACAATGAGCAGTTCTTC	CASSLTSDGYPNYNEQFF
.	.	TRBV11-2	TRBJ2-1	TGTGCCAGCAGCTTAGACGGGGTACCCTACAATGAGCAGTTCTTC	CASSLDGVPYNEQFF
many	.	TRBV19	TRBJ2-2	TGTGCCAGTATTGAACATCTCAACACCGGGGAGCTGTTTTTT	CASIEHLNTGELFF
many	TRBD2	TRBV2	TRBJ2-2	TGTGCCAGCAGTGAAATGGCGGGAGCTGCCGGGGAGCTGTTTTTT	CASSEMAGAAGELFF
many	.	TRBV12-3/TRBV12-4	TRBJ2-2	TGTGCCAGCAGTTTCGGGACCCTGAACACCGGGGAGCTGTTTTTT	CASSFGTLNTGELFF
many	.	TRBV6-5	TRBJ2-5	TGTGCCAGCAGTTACCTCGGGACGTTTCAAGAGACCCAGTACTTC	CASSYLGTFQETQYF
.	.	TRBV2	TRBJ1-1	TGTGCCAGCGATGAACAAGTGGCCCACACTGAAGCTTTCTTT	CASDEQVAHTEAFF
many	.	TRBV20-1	TRBJ2-4	TGCAGTGCTCTCCTAGCCCCTCATGCCAAAAACATTCAGTACTTC	CSALLAPHAKNIQYF
many	TRBD2	TRBV6-1	TRBJ2-2	TGTGCCAGCAGTGAAGGCTGGACTAGCGTCTCGGAGCTGTTTTTT	CASSEGWTSVSELFF
many	.	TRBV6-6	TRBJ2-4	TGTGCCAGCAGGCCCAACTATTTCGCTGGCACCAAAAACATTCAGTACTTC	CASRPNYFAGTKNIQYF
.	.	TRBV29-1	TRBJ2-7	TGCAGCGTTGAATTGGGGTACGAGCAGTACTTC	CSVELGYEQYF
few	TRBD2	TRBV11-2	TRBJ2-1	TGTGCCAGCAGCTTAGATGCGGGAGGGGACACCTTC	CASSLDAGGDTF
few	.	TRBV28	TRBJ1-2	TGTGCCAGCAGTTTGAGCAGGGGCCTTAACTATGGCTACACCTTC	CASSLSRGLNYGYTF
many	.	TRBV24-1	TRBJ2-3	TGTGCCACCAGTGATTTAGGGGGGGGCACAGATACGCAGTATTTT	CATSDLGGGTDTQYF